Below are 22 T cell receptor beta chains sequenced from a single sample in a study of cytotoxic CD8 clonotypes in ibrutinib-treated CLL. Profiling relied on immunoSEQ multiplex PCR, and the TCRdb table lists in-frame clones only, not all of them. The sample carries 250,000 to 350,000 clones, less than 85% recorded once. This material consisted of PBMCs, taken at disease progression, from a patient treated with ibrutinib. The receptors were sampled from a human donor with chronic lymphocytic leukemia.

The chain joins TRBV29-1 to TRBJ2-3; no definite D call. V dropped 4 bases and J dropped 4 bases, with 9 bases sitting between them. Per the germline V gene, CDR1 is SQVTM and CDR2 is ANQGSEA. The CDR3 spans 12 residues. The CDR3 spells CSVVHQADTQYF. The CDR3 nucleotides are TGCAGCGTTGTACACCAAGCAGATACGCAGTATTTT.

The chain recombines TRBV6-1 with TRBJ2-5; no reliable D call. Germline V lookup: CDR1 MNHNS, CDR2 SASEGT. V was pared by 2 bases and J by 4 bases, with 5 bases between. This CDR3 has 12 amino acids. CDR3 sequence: CASSEIGETQYF. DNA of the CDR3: TGTGCCAGCAGTGAAATCGGAGAGACCCAGTACTTC.

The CDR3 loop is CASSRGTAEGTDTQYF. CDR3 bases: TGTGCCAGCAGCCGAGGGACGGCTGAAGGGACAGATACGCAGTATTTT. The V call is TRBV7-3, the J call TRBJ2-3; the D call may be TRBD1 or TRBD2 (5 bases each). The CDR3 runs 16 residues. Between the trimmed V and J ends, which lost 5 bases and 3 bases, there was a span of 18 bases. Germline V gene lookup returns CDR1 SGHTA and CDR2 FQGTGA.

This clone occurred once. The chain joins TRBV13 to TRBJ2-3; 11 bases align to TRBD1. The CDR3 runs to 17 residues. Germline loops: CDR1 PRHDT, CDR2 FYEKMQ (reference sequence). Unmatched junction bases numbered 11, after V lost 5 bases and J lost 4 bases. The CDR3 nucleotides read TGTGCCAGCAGCAGACGCACAACGGGACAGGGGGCAGATACGCAGTATTTT. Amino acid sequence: CASSRRTTGQGADTQYF.

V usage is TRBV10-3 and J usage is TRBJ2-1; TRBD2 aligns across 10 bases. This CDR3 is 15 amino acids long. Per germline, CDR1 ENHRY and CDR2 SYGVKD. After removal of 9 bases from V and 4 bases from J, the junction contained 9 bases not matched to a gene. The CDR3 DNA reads TGTGCCATAAAACCGACTAGCGGGCATTACAATGAGCAGTTCTTC. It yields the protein CAIKPTSGHYNEQFF.

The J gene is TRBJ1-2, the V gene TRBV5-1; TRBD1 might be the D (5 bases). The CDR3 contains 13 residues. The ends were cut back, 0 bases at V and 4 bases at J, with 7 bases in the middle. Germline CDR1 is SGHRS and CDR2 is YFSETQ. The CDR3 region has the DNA TGCGCCAGCAGCTTGGTCCAGGGCTATGGCTACACCTTC. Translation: CASSLVQGYGYTF. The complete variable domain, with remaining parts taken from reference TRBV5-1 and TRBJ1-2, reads KAGVTQTPRYLIKTRGQQVTLSCSPISGHRSVSWYQQTPGQGLQFLFEYFSETQRNKGNFPGRFSGRQFSNSRSEMNVSTLELGDSALYLCASSLVQGYGYTFGSGTRLTVV.

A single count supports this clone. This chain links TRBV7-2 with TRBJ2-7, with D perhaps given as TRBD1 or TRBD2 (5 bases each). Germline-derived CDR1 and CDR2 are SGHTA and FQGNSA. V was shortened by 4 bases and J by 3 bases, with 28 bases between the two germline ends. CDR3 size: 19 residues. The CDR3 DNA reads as TGTGCCAGCAGCTCCAACCACCGGGACCTACCTCTGGGGGTCTACGAGCAGTACTTC. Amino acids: CASSSNHRDLPLGVYEQYF.

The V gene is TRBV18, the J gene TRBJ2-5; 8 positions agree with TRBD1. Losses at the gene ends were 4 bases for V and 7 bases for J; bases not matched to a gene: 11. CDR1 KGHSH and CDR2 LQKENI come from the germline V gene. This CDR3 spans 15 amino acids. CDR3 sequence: CASSLTGQAKGTQYF. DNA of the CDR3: TGTGCCAGCTCACTCACGGGACAGGCAAAGGGGACCCAGTACTTC.

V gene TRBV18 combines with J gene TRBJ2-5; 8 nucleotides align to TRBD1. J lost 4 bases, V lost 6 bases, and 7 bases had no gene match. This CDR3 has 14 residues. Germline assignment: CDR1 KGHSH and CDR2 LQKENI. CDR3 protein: CASSQGQVGETQYF. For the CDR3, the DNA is TGTGCCAGCTCCCAGGGACAGGTGGGAGAGACCCAGTACTTC.

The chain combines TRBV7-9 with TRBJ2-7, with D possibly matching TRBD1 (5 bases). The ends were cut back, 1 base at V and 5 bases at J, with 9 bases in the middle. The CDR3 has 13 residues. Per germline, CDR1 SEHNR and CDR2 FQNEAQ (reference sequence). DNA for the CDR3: TGTGCCAGCAGCTTAGTTCAGACAGACGAGCAGTACTTC. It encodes CASSLVQTDEQYF.

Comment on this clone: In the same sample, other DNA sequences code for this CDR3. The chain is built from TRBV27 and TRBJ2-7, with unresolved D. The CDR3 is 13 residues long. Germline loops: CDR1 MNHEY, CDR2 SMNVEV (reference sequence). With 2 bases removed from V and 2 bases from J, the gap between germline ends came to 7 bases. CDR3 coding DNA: TGTGCCAGCAGTTTAGGGCTAACCTACGAGCAGTACTTC. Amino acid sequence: CASSLGLTYEQYF.

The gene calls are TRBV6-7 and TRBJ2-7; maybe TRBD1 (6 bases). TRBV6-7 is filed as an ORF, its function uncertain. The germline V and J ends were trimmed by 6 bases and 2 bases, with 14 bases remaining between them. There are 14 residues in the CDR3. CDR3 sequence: CASSPTGRAYEQYF. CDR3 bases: TGTGCCAGCAGCCCCACAGGGAGAGCCTACGAGCAGTACTTC.

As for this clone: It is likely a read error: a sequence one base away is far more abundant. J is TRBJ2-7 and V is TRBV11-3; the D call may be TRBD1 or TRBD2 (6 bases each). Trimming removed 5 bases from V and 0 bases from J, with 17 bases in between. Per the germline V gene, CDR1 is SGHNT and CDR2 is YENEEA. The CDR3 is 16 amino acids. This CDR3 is CASSVGAGFSSYEQYF. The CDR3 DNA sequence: TGTGCCAGCAGCGTGGGGGCGGGGTTTAGCTCCTACGAGCAGTACTTC.

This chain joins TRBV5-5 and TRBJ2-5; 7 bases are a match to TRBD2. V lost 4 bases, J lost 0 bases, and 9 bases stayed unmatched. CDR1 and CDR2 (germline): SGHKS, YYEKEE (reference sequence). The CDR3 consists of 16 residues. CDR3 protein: CASSGPLLADQETQYF. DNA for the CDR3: TGTGCCAGCAGCGGCCCACTCCTAGCGGACCAAGAGACCCAGTACTTC. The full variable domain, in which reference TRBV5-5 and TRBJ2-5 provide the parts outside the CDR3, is DAGVTQSPTHLIKTRGQQVTLRCSPISGHKSVSWYQQVLGQGPQFIFQYYEKEERGRGNFPDRFSARQFPNYSSELNVNALLLGDSALYLCASSGPLLADQETQYFGPGTRLLVL.

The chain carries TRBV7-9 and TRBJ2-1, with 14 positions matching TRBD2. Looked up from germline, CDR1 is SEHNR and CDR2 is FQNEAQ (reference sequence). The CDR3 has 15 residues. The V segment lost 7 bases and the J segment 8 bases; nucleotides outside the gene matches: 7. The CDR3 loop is CASNGPGLAGDEQFF. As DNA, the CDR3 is TGTGCCAGCAACGGACCGGGACTAGCGGGAGATGAGCAGTTCTTC. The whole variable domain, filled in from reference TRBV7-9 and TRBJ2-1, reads DTGVSQNPRHKITKRGQNVTFRCDPISEHNRLYWYRQTLGQGPEFLTYFQNEAQLEKSRLLSDRFSAERPKGSFSTLEIQRTEQGDSAMYLCASNGPGLAGDEQFFGPGTRLTVL.

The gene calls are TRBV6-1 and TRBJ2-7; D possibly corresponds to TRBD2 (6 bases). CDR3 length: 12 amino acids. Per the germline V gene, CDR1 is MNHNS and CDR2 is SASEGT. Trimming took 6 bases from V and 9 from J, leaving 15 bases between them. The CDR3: CASREGRTRQYF. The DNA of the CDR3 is TGTGCCAGCAGGGAGGGGAGGACTCGGCAGTACTTC.

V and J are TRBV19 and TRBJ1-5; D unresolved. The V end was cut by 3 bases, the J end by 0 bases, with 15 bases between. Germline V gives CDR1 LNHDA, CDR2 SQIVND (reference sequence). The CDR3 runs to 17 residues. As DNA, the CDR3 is TGTGCCAGTAGTATGCGGCAGCACGAACATAGCAATCAGCCCCAGCATTTT. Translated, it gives CASSMRQHEHSNQPQHF.

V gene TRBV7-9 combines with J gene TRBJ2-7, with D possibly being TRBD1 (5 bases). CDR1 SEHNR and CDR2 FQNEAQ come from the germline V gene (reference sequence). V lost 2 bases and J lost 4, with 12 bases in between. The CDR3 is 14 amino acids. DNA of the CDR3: TGTGCCAGCAGCTTAAAGGGGCAGTCGTACGAGCAGTACTTC. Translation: CASSLKGQSYEQYF.

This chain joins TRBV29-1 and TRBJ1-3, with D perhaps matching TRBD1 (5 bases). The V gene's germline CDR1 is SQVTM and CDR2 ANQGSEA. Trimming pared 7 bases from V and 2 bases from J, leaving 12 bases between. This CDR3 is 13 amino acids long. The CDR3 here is CSASRDPGNTIYF. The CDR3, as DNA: TGCAGCGCCAGCAGGGACCCTGGAAACACCATATATTTT.

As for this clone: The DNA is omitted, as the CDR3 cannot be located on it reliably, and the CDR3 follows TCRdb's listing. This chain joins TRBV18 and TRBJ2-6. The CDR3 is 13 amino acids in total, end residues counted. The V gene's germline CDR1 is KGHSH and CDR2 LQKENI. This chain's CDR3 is CASFGPGANVLTF.

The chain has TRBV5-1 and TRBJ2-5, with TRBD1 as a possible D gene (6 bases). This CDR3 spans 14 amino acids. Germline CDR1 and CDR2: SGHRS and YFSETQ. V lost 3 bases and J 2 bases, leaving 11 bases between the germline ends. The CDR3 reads CASSSRGGQETQYF. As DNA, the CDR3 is TGCGCCAGCAGCTCTCGAGGGGGTCAAGAGACCCAGTACTTC.

CDR3 in amino acids: CASSPGQGRNYGYTF. CDR3 bases: TGTGCCAGCTCACCGGGACAGGGCCGGAACTATGGCTACACCTTC. The chain uses TRBV18 and TRBJ1-2, with TRBD1 matching 9 bases. The CDR3 covers 15 residues. V dropped 3 bases and J dropped 2; count of bases not matched to a gene: 4. Germline lookup yields CDR1 KGHSH and CDR2 LQKENI.